The 18 T cell receptor beta chains reported below all come from one sample, sequenced in a study of CD8 T cells in Susac syndrome. RNA amounts of about 0.45 to 1 ug underwent reverse transcription with random hexamers. TCRdb re-analysed the immunoSEQ multiplex PCR reads in MiXCR, keeping a single row per CDR3 protein. This sample has some 120,000 distinct CDR3 sequences, with approximately 90% found just once. Sequencing input: CD8+ T cells from PBMCs. These receptors all stem from a human donor with multiple sclerosis.

The rearrangement joins TRBV29-1 to TRBJ2-2, with no clear D. The CDR3 sequence is 12 residues long. V shed 6 bases and J shed 3 bases, with 8 bases lying between them. CDR1 is SQVTM and CDR2 is ANQGSEA in the germline V gene. CDR3 region: CSVAHDTGELFF. CDR3 DNA sequence: TGCAGCGTCGCACACGACACCGGGGAGCTGTTTTTT.

The chain carries TRBV2 and TRBJ2-3; no definite D call. The CDR3 loop spans 13 amino acids. Trimming stripped 6 bases from V and 5 bases from J, with 12 bases between. CDR1 and CDR2 from the germline V gene are SNHLY and FYNNEI. The DNA of the CDR3 is TGTGCCAGCAGAACAAGAATGGGAGATACGCAGTATTTT. Its protein product is CASRTRMGDTQYF. Variable domain in full (rest from reference TRBV2 and TRBJ2-3): EPEVTQTPSHQVTQMGQEVILRCVPISNHLYFYWYRQILGQKVEFLVSFYNNEISEKSEIFDDQFSVERPDGSNFTLKIRSTKLEDSAMYFCASRTRMGDTQYFGPGTRLTVL.

The chain links TRBV12-3 or TRBV12-4 to TRBJ2-6; D is unclear. The V end lost 10 bases, the J end lost 0 bases, and 13 bases lay between the germline ends. The CDR3 is 15 amino acids. The CDR3, as DNA: TGTGCCATCTACCCGGACGTCTCTGGGGCCAACGTCCTGACTTTC. Translation: CAIYPDVSGANVLTF.

The chain carries TRBV5-1 and TRBJ2-7; D not resolved. Germline lookup yields CDR1 SGHRS and CDR2 YFSETQ. V lost 4 bases to trimming and J lost 0 bases, with 8 bases between them. This CDR3 is built from 13 residues. The CDR3 region is CASSLRSSYEQYF. The CDR3 DNA reads as TGCGCCAGCAGCCTCAGGAGCTCCTACGAGCAGTACTTC.

The chain carries TRBV29-1 and TRBJ2-5; a weak D match, TRBD1 (6 bases). The CDR3 length is 15 residues. With 6 bases removed from V and 5 bases from J, the gap between germline ends came to 22 bases. Germline values: CDR1 SQVTM, CDR2 ANQGSEA. The CDR3, as DNA: TGCAGCGTCGGGAAGGCAGGGGAGATTACGGAGACCCAGTACTTC. Translating gives CSVGKAGEITETQYF.

This rearrangement joins TRBV3-1 to TRBJ2-5; D possibly corresponds to TRBD2 (5 bases). The V gene's germline CDR1 is LGHDT and CDR2 YNNKEL (reference sequence). Trimming took off 0 bases at V and 4 bases at J, with 21 bases between the two ends. The CDR3 is made up of 18 amino acids. The CDR3 DNA is TGTGCCAGCAGCCAAGAATACCCGGGATTCGGTGCGGGAGAGACCCAGTACTTC. Translating gives CASSQEYPGFGAGETQYF.

J is TRBJ2-7 and V is TRBV10-3; possibly TRBD1 for D (6 bases). The CDR3 consists of 13 residues. V was cut by 10 bases and J by 4 bases, with 17 bases left in between. In germline, CDR1 is ENHRY, CDR2 SYGVKD. The DNA for the CDR3 is TGTGCCACCTGGCCTGGGGGCTATTACGAGCAGTACTTC. Translation gives CATWPGGYYEQYF.

This chain joins TRBV5-4 and TRBJ2-3; TRBD2 matches at 10 bases. The junction had 12 bases not matched to a gene; V was cut back by 8 bases and J by 6 bases. The CDR3 extends over 15 amino acids. The germline V gene encodes CDR1 SGHNT and CDR2 YYREEE (reference sequence). For the CDR3, the DNA is TGTGCCAGTCAAGTCGGAGCGGGAGGGCCGGATACGCAGTATTTT. This sequence encodes CASQVGAGGPDTQYF.

The rearrangement uses TRBV12-3 or TRBV12-4 and TRBJ2-7, with unresolved D. V was trimmed by 5 bases and J by 1 base, leaving 6 bases between them. This CDR3 contains 12 residues. The CDR3, as DNA: TGTGCCAGCAGTCACAGTTCCTACGAGCAGTACTTC. Its protein product is CASSHSSYEQYF.

The J gene is TRBJ1-5, the V gene TRBV7-9; maybe TRBD1 (6 bases). Germline V gene lookup returns CDR1 SEHNR and CDR2 FQNEAQ (reference sequence). The CDR3 has 14 residues. With 6 bases removed from V and 7 bases from J, the gap between germline ends came to 16 bases. The CDR3 nucleotides read TGTGCCAGCAGACCCGGGGGGGCGGAGCAGCCCCAGCATTTT. Translation gives CASRPGGAEQPQHF.

The rearrangement links TRBV4-3 to TRBJ1-1; a weak D match, TRBD1 (5 bases). This CDR3 spans 13 amino acids. Trimming took 0 bases from V and 3 from J, leaving 5 bases between them. The germline V gene encodes CDR1 LGHNA and CDR2 YSLEER. The CDR3 DNA sequence: TGCGCCAGCAGCCAAGAGACAGACACTGAAGCTTTCTTT. Protein sequence: CASSQETDTEAFF.

The chain carries TRBV30 and TRBJ2-1; TRBD2 matches at 11 bases. The trim removed 2 bases at V and 6 bases at J, leaving 12 bases unmatched. Germline loops: CDR1 GTSNPN, CDR2 SVGIG (reference sequence). The CDR3 spans 17 residues. The CDR3 nucleotides are TGTGCCTGGAGTTCAACATCGGGACTAGCGGAGGGCAATGAGCAGTTCTTC. Protein: CAWSSTSGLAEGNEQFF.

The chain has TRBV29-1 and TRBJ2-2; no definite D call. CDR1 and CDR2 (germline): SQVTM, ANQGSEA. CDR3 size: 10 residues. V lost 3 bases and J 4 bases, leaving 0 bases between the germline ends. CDR3 in amino acids: CSVDTGELFF. CDR3 sequence (DNA): TGCAGCGTTGACACCGGGGAGCTGTTTTTT.

In its sample, this clonotype was seen a few times. CDR3 DNA sequence: TGTGCCAGCAGTTTCTCCTTTACAGGGAAAAATGAGCAGTTCTTC. This sequence encodes CASSFSFTGKNEQFF. The chain combines TRBV27 with TRBJ2-1; a possible D gene is TRBD1 (6 bases). Germline V gene data show CDR1 as MNHEY and CDR2 as SMNVEV (reference sequence). With 3 bases removed from V and 7 bases from J, the gap between germline ends came to 16 bases. This CDR3 contains 15 residues.

The chain carries TRBV29-1 and TRBJ2-3, with D possibly matching TRBD2 (6 bases). The CDR3 has 14 amino acids. Germline V CDR1 and CDR2: SQVTM, ANQGSEA. Trimming stripped 6 bases from V and 4 bases from J, with 17 bases between. CDR3 in DNA: TGCAGCGTCCGGGGAGGAACCTGGTCAGATACGCAGTATTTT. The encoded protein is CSVRGGTWSDTQYF.

J is TRBJ2-1 and V is TRBV9; D is undetermined. The CDR3 has 15 residues. The germline CDR1 and CDR2 sequences are SGDLS and YYNGEE. V lost 0 bases and J lost 2, with 9 bases in between. CDR3 in DNA: TGTGCCAGCAGCGTAGGCGGTGAAACCTACAATGAGCAGTTCTTC. This codes for CASSVGGETYNEQFF.

The V gene is TRBV5-8, the J gene TRBJ1-2; possibly TRBD1 for D (6 bases). V lost 0 bases and J lost 8, with 11 bases in between. Germline V gene data show CDR1 as SGHTS and CDR2 as YDEGEE. The CDR3 has 13 residues. CDR3 region: CASSLATGTGYTF. DNA for the CDR3: TGTGCCAGCAGCTTGGCGACAGGTACCGGCTACACCTTC.

V is TRBV5-1 and J is TRBJ1-1; D uncertain. The ends were cut back, 3 bases at V and 0 bases at J, with 12 bases in the middle. Germline loops: CDR1 SGHRS, CDR2 YFSETQ. The CDR3 has 15 residues. The CDR3 sequence is CASSSSSVMNTEAFF. CDR3 nucleotides: TGCGCCAGCAGCTCCTCCAGTGTCATGAACACTGAAGCTTTCTTT.